The 32 T cell receptor beta chains below all came from one sample that was sequenced in a study of OX40 agonist ivuxolimab in advanced cancers. Clones were sequenced by immunoSEQ multiplex PCR, and TCRdb holds only the in-frame ones, with some missing. The sample lists about 62,000 clones, about four fifths occurring once. The material was CD4+ or CD8+ T cells sorted from blood, obtained in a trial of the OX40 agonist ivuxolimab. These receptors were collected from an adult with an advanced solid tumor such as melanoma, head and neck, liver or kidney cancer.

About this clone: The identical CDR3 is also encoded by other nucleotide sequences in the sample. J is TRBJ2-1 and V is TRBV6-5; possible D gene TRBD1, 5 bases. V was cut by 6 bases and J by 0 bases, with 12 bases left in between. From germline, CDR1 is MNHEY and CDR2 SVGAGI. The CDR3 sequence is 15 residues long. The CDR3 DNA sequence: TGTGCCAGCAGCCTAGACAGATACTCCTACAATGAGCAGTTCTTC. Its protein product is CASSLDRYSYNEQFF.

This clone was observed many times. V usage is TRBV2 and J usage is TRBJ1-2; no firm D call. This CDR3 region has 12 residues. V shed 6 bases and J shed 5 bases, with 10 bases lying between them. Germline loops: CDR1 SNHLY, CDR2 FYNNEI. DNA of the CDR3: TGTGCCAGCAGGATGATCGGTTATGGCTACACCTTC. The encoded protein is CASRMIGYGYTF.

The CDR3 sequence is CASRLTSGQETQYF. Written as DNA, the CDR3 is TGCGCCAGCAGGCTGACTAGCGGCCAAGAGACCCAGTACTTC. The chain couples TRBV5-1 to TRBJ2-5; 9 bases are shared with TRBD2. The CDR3 spans 14 residues. J lost 1 base, V lost 5 bases, and 3 bases had no gene match. The V gene's germline CDR1 is SGHRS and CDR2 YFSETQ. The variable domain in full, with the rest retrieved from reference TRBV5-1 and TRBJ2-5, is KAGVTQTPRYLIKTRGQQVTLSCSPISGHRSVSWYQQTPGQGLQFLFEYFSETQRNKGNFPGRFSGRQFSNSRSEMNVSTLELGDSALYLCASRLTSGQETQYFGPGTRLLVL.

The chain joins TRBV7-2 to TRBJ2-7; weak D call: TRBD1 (7 bases). CDR3 size: 16 residues. Germline CDR1 reads SGHTA; CDR2 reads FQGNSA. Deletions cut 1 base from V and 3 bases from J, with 16 bases between. The CDR3 region has the DNA TGTGCCAGCAGCTTAGATTTGGCGGGACAGCACTACGAGCAGTACTTC. This sequence encodes CASSLDLAGQHYEQYF.

The count of this clone is one. This sequence joins TRBV7-9 and TRBJ1-1; possibly TRBD1 for D (6 bases). Germline V gene sequence: CDR1 SEHNR, CDR2 FQNEAQ (reference sequence). Trimming removed 0 bases at V and 6 bases at J, with 11 bases between. CDR3 length: 14 residues. The chain's CDR3 is CASSLAVGAPEAFF. CDR3 DNA: TGTGCCAGCAGCTTAGCGGTGGGGGCCCCTGAAGCTTTCTTT.

The rearrangement links TRBV5-1 to TRBJ2-5, with no clear D. V gave up 4 bases and J gave up 9 bases, with 19 bases separating them. The germline CDR1 and CDR2 sequences are SGHRS and YFSETQ. The CDR3 is made up of 14 amino acids. CDR3 protein: CASSLSGAVPAQYF. The CDR3 region has the DNA TGCGCCAGCAGCCTCTCGGGCGCGGTTCCGGCCCAGTACTTC.

The sample holds a few counts of this clone. The J gene is TRBJ2-7, the V gene TRBV21-1; the table's D gene call, TRBD2, was not cross checked with the DNA. TRBV21-1 is an annotated pseudogene. The CDR3 spans 16 residues. Here the CDR3 reads CASSPGLAGGKYEQYF. The CDR3 nucleotides are TGTGCCAGCAGCCCGGGACTAGCGGGGGGGAAGTACGAGCAGTACTTC.

This chain joins TRBV11-3 and TRBJ2-1; 7 nucleotides agree with TRBD1. Per germline, CDR1 SGHNT and CDR2 YENEEA. The V segment lost 4 bases and the J segment 7 bases; nucleotides outside the gene matches: 4. The CDR3 has 13 residues. CDR3 bases: TGTGCCAGCAGCTCGGACAGGCGGAATGAGCAGTTCTTC. Amino acid sequence: CASSSDRRNEQFF. Filled out from reference TRBV11-3 and TRBJ2-1, the complete variable domain reads EAGVVQSPRYKIIEKKQPVAFWCNPISGHNTLYWYLQNLGQGPELLIRYENEEAVDDSQLPKDRFSAERLKGVDSTLKIQPAELGDSAVYLCASSSDRRNEQFFGPGTRLTVL.

This clone has only one observation. The V call is TRBV19, the J call TRBJ1-2; 10 bases map to TRBD1. The CDR3 spans 12 residues. The germline gives CDR1 LNHDA, CDR2 SQIVND (reference sequence). J lost 8 bases, V lost 4 bases, and 1 base had no gene match. CDR3 sequence reads: CASSTGQGGYTF. Here the CDR3 DNA reads TGTGCCAGTAGTACGGGACAGGGGGGCTACACCTTC.

The chain uses TRBV21-1 and TRBJ1-1. TRBV21-1 is flagged as a pseudogene. CDR3 length equals 16 residues. CDR3 sequence: CASSCISAGVNTEAFF. The CDR3 nucleotides are TGTGCCAGCAGCTGCATTTCTGCCGGGGTGAACACTGAAGCTTTCTTT.

The rearrangement joins TRBV4-1 to TRBJ1-2; D call uncertain. Germline V gene sequence: CDR1 MGHRA, CDR2 YSYEKL. Deletions cut 0 bases from V and 8 bases from J, with 19 bases between. The length of the CDR3 is 16 residues. The CDR3 bases are TGCGCCAGCAGCCAAGATAGAGCTAGCGGGATTGGGGGCTACACCTTC. Translating it yields CASSQDRASGIGGYTF.

V usage is TRBV29-1 and J usage is TRBJ1-1; D remains unclear. The CDR3 contains 13 residues. Trimming pared 7 bases from V and 0 bases from J, leaving 12 bases between. Looked up from germline, CDR1 is SQVTM and CDR2 is ANQGSEA. DNA of the CDR3: TGCAGCGCCCTGGCGGGGTTGAACACTGAAGCTTTCTTT. Translation: CSALAGLNTEAFF.

The chain combines TRBV18 with TRBJ1-2, with 8 nucleotides matching TRBD1. V shed 2 bases and J 4 bases; nucleotides not matched to a gene: 12. From germline, CDR1 is KGHSH and CDR2 LQKENI. The CDR3 runs 17 residues. The CDR3 here is CASSPFFRPGGPYGYTF. In nucleotides, the CDR3 is TGTGCCAGCTCACCATTTTTCCGTCCAGGGGGCCCCTATGGCTACACCTTC.

J is TRBJ2-7 and V is TRBV7-2, with D unclear. CDR1 is SGHTA and CDR2 is FQGNSA in the germline V gene. The CDR3 consists of 11 residues. Trimming stripped 3 bases from V and 1 base from J, with 1 base between. The CDR3 here is CASSFSYEQYF. For the CDR3, the DNA is TGTGCCAGCAGCTTTTCCTACGAGCAGTACTTC.

The chain links TRBV9 to TRBJ2-6; no reliable D call. V gave up 3 bases and J gave up 1 base, with 14 bases separating them. Germline V lookup: CDR1 SGDLS, CDR2 YYNGEE. This CDR3 comprises 17 residues. DNA of the CDR3: TGTGCCAGCAGCGATCAAGTAAGGTGGTCTGGGGCCAACGTCCTGACTTTC. As protein: CASSDQVRWSGANVLTF.

The V and J genes are TRBV6-5 and TRBJ2-7; TRBD2 is a possible D gene (6 bases). Germline assignment: CDR1 MNHEY and CDR2 SVGAGI. The V end was cut by 6 bases, the J end by 3 bases, with 15 bases between. This CDR3 contains 14 residues. CDR3 DNA: TGTGCCAGCAGGAGGGCTAGCGCCAACTACGAGCAGTACTTC. This encodes CASRRASANYEQYF.

The rearrangement links TRBV19 to TRBJ1-2; D gene unclear. The germline V gene encodes CDR1 LNHDA and CDR2 SQIVND (reference sequence). V lost 0 bases, J lost 3 bases, and 11 bases lay in between. The CDR3 is 15 amino acids. The CDR3 DNA follows: TGTGCCAGTAGTATAGACCTAACCTGGGACTATGGCTACACCTTC. It specifies CASSIDLTWDYGYTF.

This chain uses TRBV7-3 with TRBJ2-3; D gene uncertain. Per germline, CDR1 SGHTA and CDR2 FQGTGA. The CDR3 consists of 13 residues. The germline V and J ends were trimmed by 4 bases and 5 bases, with 10 bases remaining between them. The CDR3 DNA reads as TGTGCCAGCAGCTCCGTGCCCGGAGATACGCAGTATTTT. Translated, it gives CASSSVPGDTQYF.

This clone is a singleton in its sample. The chain has TRBV4-2 and TRBJ2-5, with D possibly TRBD2 on 5 matching bases. Between the trimmed V and J ends, which lost 5 bases and 0 bases, there was a span of 16 bases. Germline CDR1 is LGHNA and CDR2 is YNFKEQ. The CDR3 is 16 residues long. DNA of the CDR3: TGTGCCAGCAGCAGCTCCCTGGGAGCGGACCAAGAGACCCAGTACTTC. The encoded protein is CASSSSLGADQETQYF.

The table lists this clone with a count of one. The chain carries TRBV19 and TRBJ1-1; 8 bases match TRBD1. V lost 7 bases to trimming and J lost 5 bases; unmatched junction nucleotides: 12. This CDR3 region has 15 residues. Germline V CDR1 and CDR2: LNHDA, SQIVND (reference sequence). The CDR3: CASNWGQGASTEAFF. DNA of the CDR3: TGTGCCAGTAACTGGGGCCAGGGGGCGAGTACTGAAGCTTTCTTT.

The genes are TRBV6-6 and TRBJ2-7, with TRBD1 as a possible D gene (5 bases). Trimming took off 6 bases at V and 0 bases at J, with 15 bases between the two ends. This CDR3 has 15 residues. Germline CDR1 and CDR2: MNHNY and SVGAGI (reference sequence). CDR3 in amino acids: CASSNHRQSSYEQYF. CDR3 DNA: TGTGCCAGCAGCAACCATCGACAGAGCTCCTACGAGCAGTACTTC.

The V and J genes are TRBV7-2 and TRBJ1-4; a possible D gene is TRBD1 (5 bases). Germline V gene data show CDR1 as SGHTA and CDR2 as FQGNSA. This CDR3 spans 16 amino acids. Between the trimmed V and J ends, which lost 3 bases and 1 base, there was a span of 12 bases. This CDR3 reads CASSFGQGETNEKLFF. DNA of the CDR3: TGTGCCAGCAGCTTCGGCCAGGGCGAAACTAATGAAAAACTGTTTTTT. The full variable domain, its missing parts supplied by reference TRBV7-2 and TRBJ1-4, is GAGVSQSPSNKVTEKGKDVELRCDPISGHTALYWYRQSLGQGLEFLIYFQGNSAPDKSGLPSDRFSAERTGGSVSTLTIQRTQQEDSAVYLCASSFGQGETNEKLFFGSGTQLSVL.

This sequence joins TRBV10-3 and TRBJ2-7; D is possibly TRBD1 or TRBD2 (5 bases each). The CDR3 is 16 residues long. Between the trimmed V and J ends, which lost 10 bases and 0 bases, there was a span of 22 bases. Germline CDR1 is ENHRY and CDR2 is SYGVKD. This CDR3 is CATTTKSGTNSYEQYF. The CDR3 DNA follows: TGTGCCACTACCACCAAGTCGGGGACCAACTCCTACGAGCAGTACTTC.

This chain uses TRBV9 with TRBJ1-6; D is unresolved. Looked up from germline, CDR1 is SGDLS and CDR2 is YYNGEE. Between the trimmed V and J ends, which lost 0 bases and 6 bases, there was a span of 10 bases. The CDR3 sequence is 15 residues long. Here the CDR3 DNA reads TGTGCCAGCAGCGTAGCGGCGAGGATTAATTCACCCCTCCACTTT. Its translation is CASSVAARINSPLHF.

The rearrangement uses TRBV27 and TRBJ2-3, with 9 bases identical to TRBD1. The CDR3 extends over 14 amino acids. Germline assignment: CDR1 MNHEY and CDR2 SMNVEV (reference sequence). V was clipped by 4 bases and J by 4 bases; unmatched bases: 3. CDR3 coding DNA: TGTGCCAGCAGTTACAGGGGGCTGCCAGATACGCAGTATTTT. Translating gives CASSYRGLPDTQYF.

Comments on this clone: A read error may produce the germline difference seen at one junction end. The chain couples TRBV5-4 to TRBJ1-2, with D unclear. In germline, CDR1 is SGHNT, CDR2 YYREEE (reference sequence). The CDR3 totals 13 residues. DNA for the CDR3: TGTGCCAGCAGGAACGGTACCAAGGACGGCCGCTCCTTC. Translating it yields CASRNGTKDGRSF.

The V gene is TRBV7-2, the J gene TRBJ2-7, with TRBD2 matching 7 bases. This CDR3 is built from 14 residues. The J segment lost 4 bases and the V segment lost 0 bases, leaving 3 bases of the junction unmatched. Germline loops: CDR1 SGHTA, CDR2 FQGNSA. CDR3 residues: CASSLAREGYEQYF. The CDR3 DNA follows: TGTGCCAGCAGCTTAGCCAGGGAGGGATACGAGCAGTACTTC.

The rearrangement uses TRBV5-1 and TRBJ2-1, with unresolved D. This CDR3 is built from 14 residues. V gave up 1 base and J gave up 5 bases, with 10 bases separating them. Germline V gene sequence: CDR1 SGHRS, CDR2 YFSETQ. CDR3 loop: CASSLSGLHNEQFF. Here the CDR3 DNA reads TGCGCCAGCAGCTTGTCCGGCCTACACAATGAGCAGTTCTTC. The full variable domain, rest sourced from reference TRBV5-1 and TRBJ2-1, is KAGVTQTPRYLIKTRGQQVTLSCSPISGHRSVSWYQQTPGQGLQFLFEYFSETQRNKGNFPGRFSGRQFSNSRSEMNVSTLELGDSALYLCASSLSGLHNEQFFGPGTRLTVL.

V and J are TRBV7-2 and TRBJ1-1; TRBD1 might be the D (6 bases). CDR1 is SGHTA, CDR2 FQGNSA, per germline. Trimming removed 2 bases from V and 1 base from J, with 8 bases in between. The CDR3 is made up of 14 amino acids. The CDR3 spells CASSLLQGNTEAFF. The DNA of the CDR3 is TGTGCCAGCAGCTTACTACAGGGGAACACTGAAGCTTTCTTT.

This clone was seen only a few times. The junction departs from germline at one end; a sequencing error may be responsible. The chain employs TRBV11-2 and TRBJ2-2; no reliable D call. CDR3 size: 15 residues. From germline, CDR1 is SGHAT and CDR2 FQNNGV. This chain's CDR3 is CASSLEASNTGELFF. The CDR3 DNA sequence: TGTGCCAGCAGCCTAGAGGCATCGAACACCGGGGAGCTGTTTTTT.

The V call is TRBV5-6, the J call TRBJ2-3, with 8 bases lining up with TRBD1. V was pared by 4 bases and J by 4 bases, with 8 bases of the junction left unmatched. Looked up from germline, CDR1 is SGHDT and CDR2 is YYEEEE. CDR3 size: 15 residues. CDR3 nucleotides: TGTGCCAGCAGCCCCAGGGGGCGCTGGGCAGATACGCAGTATTTT. Translation: CASSPRGRWADTQYF. The full variable domain, in which reference TRBV5-6 and TRBJ2-3 provide the parts outside the CDR3, is DAGVTQSPTHLIKTRGQQVTLRCSPKSGHDTVSWYQQALGQGPQFIFQYYEEEERQRGNFPDRFSGHQFPNYSSELNVNALLLGDSALYLCASSPRGRWADTQYFGPGTRLTVL.

The sample holds a few counts of this clone. This rearrangement joins TRBV30 to TRBJ2-2; D possibly matches TRBD1 or TRBD2 (7 bases each). Trimming left V 5 bases short and J 6 bases short, with 19 bases between. Germline lookup yields CDR1 GTSNPN and CDR2 SVGIG (reference sequence). The CDR3 loop spans 15 amino acids. CDR3 protein: CAWDTYRGGAGELFF. The DNA for the CDR3 is TGTGCCTGGGATACTTACAGGGGAGGGGCCGGGGAGCTGTTTTTT.